This entry lists 29 T cell receptor beta chains sequenced from one sample in a study of OX40 agonist ivuxolimab in advanced cancers. Libraries were prepared by immunoSEQ multiplex PCR; TCRdb keeps only in-frame clonotypes and omits some of them. The repertoire holds about 36,000 clones, with about 81% as singletons. The specimen comprised CD4+ or CD8+ T cells sorted from blood, sampled in a trial of the OX40 agonist ivuxolimab. These receptors originate from an adult with an advanced solid tumor such as melanoma, head and neck, liver or kidney cancer.

The J gene is TRBJ1-1, the V gene TRBV6-6; TRBD1 matches 9 bases. CDR1 is MNHNY and CDR2 is SVGAGI in the germline V gene (reference sequence). Trimming took 7 bases from V and 0 from J; bases not matched to a gene: 6. The CDR3 is 15 residues long. In DNA, the CDR3 is TGTGCCAGCACGGGGGGGGACAGGGTGAACACTGAAGCTTTCTTT. As protein: CASTGGDRVNTEAFF.

The chain has TRBV29-1 and TRBJ2-1, with TRBD2 matching 11 bases. The CDR3 sequence is 12 residues long. Germline V gene sequence: CDR1 SQVTM, CDR2 ANQGSEA. The V and J ends lost 6 bases and 14 bases, in that order; junction bases with no gene match: 9. The CDR3 nucleotides are TGCAGCGTGAGAACTAGCGGGAGTGCGGAGTTCTTC. It translates to CSVRTSGSAEFF.

The chain uses TRBV27 and TRBJ2-2, with D perhaps TRBD2 (5 bases). Trimming shortened V by 2 bases and J by 3 bases, and 13 bases separated the two germline ends. Germline loops: CDR1 MNHEY, CDR2 SMNVEV (reference sequence). This CDR3 region has 16 residues. CDR3 protein: CASSLGSGIHTGELFF. CDR3 DNA sequence: TGTGCCAGCAGTTTAGGATCGGGGATCCACACCGGGGAGCTGTTTTTT.

This chain uses TRBV2 with TRBJ1-4; possible D gene TRBD1, 5 bases. The V end lost 6 bases, the J end lost 4 bases, and 15 bases lay between the germline ends. CDR3 length: 15 amino acids. Germline V lookup: CDR1 SNHLY, CDR2 FYNNEI. Here the CDR3 reads CASSLGGGGNEKLFF. The CDR3 coding sequence is TGTGCCAGCAGCCTCGGTGGGGGGGGTAATGAAAAACTGTTTTTT. Complete variable domain (other parts from reference TRBV2 and TRBJ1-4): EPEVTQTPSHQVTQMGQEVILRCVPISNHLYFYWYRQILGQKVEFLVSFYNNEISEKSEIFDDQFSVERPDGSNFTLKIRSTKLEDSAMYFCASSLGGGGNEKLFFGSGTQLSVL.

This chain connects TRBV11-3 to TRBJ2-3, with D perhaps matching TRBD1 (7 bases). The CDR3 has 14 residues. V dropped 3 bases and J dropped 3 bases, with 10 bases sitting between them. Germline CDR1 is SGHNT and CDR2 is YENEEA. This CDR3 is CASSFRGETDTQYF. CDR3 bases: TGTGCCAGCAGCTTCAGGGGGGAGACAGATACGCAGTATTTT.

The gene calls are TRBV7-7 and TRBJ2-5, with TRBD2 identical over 7 bases. Unmatched junction bases numbered 8, after V lost 5 bases and J lost 2 bases. Germline V gene sequence: CDR1 SSHAT, CDR2 FNYEAQ (reference sequence). The CDR3 is made up of 15 amino acids. For the CDR3, the DNA is TGTGCCAGCAGCCCGAGGGGACTATTACAAGAGACCCAGTACTTC. Translation gives CASSPRGLLQETQYF.

The chain combines TRBV18 with TRBJ1-1; a possible D gene is TRBD1 (5 bases). Germline V lookup: CDR1 KGHSH, CDR2 LQKENI. Between the trimmed V and J ends, which lost 1 base and 1 base, there was a span of 7 bases. The CDR3 is 14 amino acids. This CDR3 is CASSPQGPNTEAFF. CDR3 nucleotides: TGTGCCAGCTCACCACAGGGGCCGAACACTGAAGCTTTCTTT.

The V and J genes are TRBV28 and TRBJ2-2; D remains unclear. In germline, CDR1 is MDHEN, CDR2 SYDVKM. Trimming pared 8 bases from V and 0 bases from J, leaving 7 bases between. This CDR3 is 13 amino acids long. The CDR3 loop is CASPASNTGELFF. Written as DNA, the CDR3 is TGTGCCAGCCCAGCGTCGAACACCGGGGAGCTGTTTTTT.

This chain connects TRBV28 to TRBJ2-2, with D possibly matching TRBD2 (6 bases). Trimming shortened V by 9 bases and J by 2 bases, and 16 bases separated the two germline ends. Germline-derived CDR1 and CDR2 are MDHEN and SYDVKM. The CDR3 length is 15 residues. CDR3 residues: CASPKGTFNTGELFF. The CDR3 DNA reads TGTGCCAGTCCTAAAGGGACTTTTAACACCGGGGAGCTGTTTTTT.

V and J are TRBV6-6 and TRBJ2-7; 11 nucleotides align to TRBD1. V lost 8 bases, J lost 0 bases, and 6 bases stayed unmatched. This CDR3 has 15 residues. Germline CDR1 MNHNY, CDR2 SVGAGI (reference sequence). CDR3 DNA sequence: TGTGCCAGCGGACAGGGGGCTTCCGGCTCCTACGAGCAGTACTTC. As protein: CASGQGASGSYEQYF.

The chain combines TRBV28 with TRBJ2-5, with D tentatively TRBD1 (6 bases). The CDR3 has 13 residues. Germline CDR1 and CDR2: MDHEN and SYDVKM. V lost 7 bases to trimming and J lost 5 bases, with 14 bases between them. The CDR3, as DNA: TGTGCCAGCACATACAGGGTATTGGAGACCCAGTACTTC. Its translation is CASTYRVLETQYF. Based on the CDR3 plus reference TRBV28 and TRBJ2-5, the full variable domain is DVKVTQSSRYLVKRTGEKVFLECVQDMDHENMFWYRQDPGLGLRLIYFSYDVKMKEKGDIPEGYSVSREKKERFSLILESASTNQTSMYLCASTYRVLETQYFGPGTRLLVL.

The chain combines TRBV27 with TRBJ2-3, with unresolved D. Germline values: CDR1 MNHEY, CDR2 SMNVEV (reference sequence). V lost 6 bases, J lost 4 bases, and 11 bases lay in between. CDR3 length: 13 residues. Here the CDR3 reads CASRLSGSDTQYF. DNA for the CDR3: TGTGCCAGCAGATTGAGTGGGTCAGATACGCAGTATTTT.

The J gene is TRBJ1-4, the V gene TRBV5-1, with a possible D match to TRBD1 (5 bases). Germline CDR1 SGHRS, CDR2 YFSETQ. V was shortened by 0 bases and J by 7 bases, with 13 bases between the two germline ends. The CDR3 is 15 amino acids. This CDR3 reads CASSLGGAGSEKLFF. For the CDR3, the DNA is TGCGCCAGCAGCTTGGGAGGGGCAGGGAGTGAAAAACTGTTTTTT.

V is TRBV28 and J is TRBJ2-3; 10 positions agree with TRBD2. Trimming removed 10 bases from V and 6 bases from J; junction bases left unmatched: 19. Germline CDR1 and CDR2: MDHEN and SYDVKM. The length of the CDR3 is 17 residues. CDR3 loop: CATYERGGSPGRDTQYF. The CDR3 DNA reads TGTGCCACCTACGAGCGGGGGGGGAGTCCTGGGAGGGATACGCAGTATTTT.

J is TRBJ1-5 and V is TRBV7-9; no reliable D call. Trimming left V 7 bases short and J 0 bases short, with 7 bases between. The germline CDR1 and CDR2 sequences are SEHNR and FQNEAQ (reference sequence). The CDR3 runs to 13 residues. The CDR3 DNA follows: TGTGCCAGCACCCGAGATAGCAATCAGCCCCAGCATTTT. Encoded protein: CASTRDSNQPQHF.

The chain recombines TRBV6-5 with TRBJ1-2, with 8 positions matching TRBD1. This CDR3 is built from 12 residues. CDR1 and CDR2 (germline): MNHEY, SVGAGI. Losses at the gene ends were 6 bases for V and 7 bases for J; bases not matched to a gene: 4. Here the CDR3 reads CASSQGAGGYTF. In nucleotides, the CDR3 is TGTGCCAGCAGCCAGGGGGCCGGTGGCTACACCTTC.

The chain uses TRBV7-9 and TRBJ2-2; weak D call: TRBD1 (5 bases). Germline V gene lookup returns CDR1 SEHNR and CDR2 FQNEAQ (reference sequence). The CDR3 loop spans 15 amino acids. Between the trimmed V and J ends, which lost 5 bases and 0 bases, there was a span of 10 bases. CDR3 residues: CASSPTDANTGELFF. CDR3 nucleotide sequence: TGTGCCAGCAGCCCGACAGACGCGAACACCGGGGAGCTGTTTTTT. Drawing the rest from reference TRBV7-9 and TRBJ2-2, the complete variable domain is DTGVSQNPRHKITKRGQNVTFRCDPISEHNRLYWYRQTLGQGPEFLTYFQNEAQLEKSRLLSDRFSAERPKGSFSTLEIQRTEQGDSAMYLCASSPTDANTGELFFGEGSRLTVL.

This chain links TRBV7-8 with TRBJ2-7; tentative D call: TRBD1 (5 bases). The CDR3 totals 16 residues. V lost 8 bases and J 2 bases, leaving 22 bases between the germline ends. Germline-derived CDR1 and CDR2 are SGHVS and FQNEAQ. The CDR3 nucleotides read TGTGCCAGCGTCCAGGGTCCTGGGCCCAAGACCTACGAGCAGTACTTC. Protein sequence: CASVQGPGPKTYEQYF.

This sequence joins TRBV30 and TRBJ2-1, with a tentative D call TRBD1 (6 bases). The CDR3 spans 13 residues. Germline-derived CDR1 and CDR2 are GTSNPN and SVGIG (reference sequence). V shed 2 bases and J shed 10 bases, with 15 bases lying between them. The CDR3, as DNA: TGTGCCTGGAGTACGCCAGGGGCTGGCGAGCAGTTCTTC. Translation: CAWSTPGAGEQFF.

The J gene is TRBJ1-2, the V gene TRBV5-6, with D perhaps TRBD1 (6 bases). V was shortened by 6 bases and J by 6 bases, with 15 bases between the two germline ends. The CDR3 has 13 amino acids. CDR1 is SGHDT and CDR2 is YYEEEE in the germline V gene. CDR3 DNA sequence: TGTGCCAGCATCCCCCGGGGGGCCGATGGCTACACCTTC. Protein sequence: CASIPRGADGYTF.

This sequence joins TRBV28 and TRBJ2-7, with D uncertain. This CDR3 is 14 amino acids long. V was shortened by 8 bases and J by 7 bases, with 21 bases between the two germline ends. Germline V CDR1 and CDR2: MDHEN, SYDVKM. The DNA of the CDR3 is TGTGCCAGCTTTCGCGGCGGTAGCCCCCTAGAGCAGTACTTC. It specifies CASFRGGSPLEQYF.

V usage is TRBV7-8 and J usage is TRBJ2-6; TRBD1 might be the D (6 bases). This CDR3 has 18 residues. Looked up from germline, CDR1 is SGHVS and CDR2 is FQNEAQ. V shed 3 bases and J shed 3 bases, with 18 bases lying between them. The CDR3 is CASSFYRVTIIGANVLTF. The CDR3, as DNA: TGTGCCAGCAGCTTCTACAGGGTTACGATTATTGGGGCCAACGTCCTGACTTTC.

The chain carries TRBV29-1 and TRBJ1-1, with TRBD1 matching 7 bases. V was clipped by 6 bases and J by 4 bases; unmatched bases: 5. Germline V CDR1 and CDR2: SQVTM, ANQGSEA. CDR3 length: 12 amino acids. CDR3 sequence reads: CSVRQGSTEAFF. The DNA of the CDR3 is TGCAGCGTGCGACAGGGTTCCACTGAAGCTTTCTTT.

This chain uses TRBV5-1 with TRBJ2-7, with 8 bases lining up with TRBD2. V was pared by 4 bases and J by 5 bases, with 8 bases of the junction left unmatched. Germline V gives CDR1 SGHRS, CDR2 YFSETQ. The CDR3 consists of 14 residues. The CDR3, as DNA: TGCGCCAGCAGCCTAAGCGGGAGTTACAACGAGCAGTACTTC. This codes for CASSLSGSYNEQYF.

The CDR3 nucleotides read TGTGCCAGCAGCTTCTCCGTCGGACTAGCTTACGAGCAGTACTTC. This sequence encodes CASSFSVGLAYEQYF. The genes are TRBV5-4 and TRBJ2-7; 8 nucleotides line up with TRBD2. The CDR3 loop spans 15 amino acids. V lost 2 bases to trimming and J lost 4 bases; unmatched junction nucleotides: 8. CDR1 is SGHNT and CDR2 is YYREEE in the germline V gene (reference sequence).

CDR3 sequence: CASSPGTRYEQFF. For the CDR3, the DNA is TGTGCCAGCAGCCCCGGGACTAGGTATGAGCAGTTCTTC. This chain connects TRBV7-2 to TRBJ2-1; 8 bases are shared with TRBD2. V lost 5 bases and J lost 8; bases outside the gene matches: 5. This CDR3 is 13 amino acids long. Germline CDR1 SGHTA, CDR2 FQGNSA. The full variable domain, in which reference TRBV7-2 and TRBJ2-1 provide the parts outside the CDR3, is GAGVSQSPSNKVTEKGKDVELRCDPISGHTALYWYRQSLGQGLEFLIYFQGNSAPDKSGLPSDRFSAERTGGSVSTLTIQRTQQEDSAVYLCASSPGTRYEQFFGPGTRLTVL.

The chain carries TRBV28 and TRBJ2-3, with 7 bases matching TRBD2. The CDR3 runs 14 residues. V shed 5 bases, J shed 6 bases, and the junction held 8 bases outside the gene matches. Germline V lookup: CDR1 MDHEN, CDR2 SYDVKM. The CDR3 sequence is CASSLADEVDTQYF. The CDR3, as DNA: TGTGCCAGCAGTCTAGCGGATGAAGTCGATACGCAGTATTTT.

The chain is built from TRBV7-9 and TRBJ1-1; possibly TRBD1 for D (5 bases). Trimming pared 1 base from V and 4 bases from J, leaving 10 bases between. Germline V gene data show CDR1 as SEHNR and CDR2 as FQNEAQ (reference sequence). The CDR3 covers 14 residues. The CDR3 loop is CASSLGGARTEAFF. The CDR3 DNA follows: TGTGCCAGCAGCTTAGGAGGGGCGCGCACTGAAGCTTTCTTT.

The rearrangement uses TRBV5-8 and TRBJ2-3; D might be TRBD1 (5 bases). The CDR3 consists of 16 residues. Trimming took off 1 base at V and 7 bases at J, with 19 bases between the two ends. Germline CDR1 SGHTS, CDR2 YDEGEE. The CDR3 here is CASSLKAARQTHTQYF. Written as DNA, the CDR3 is TGTGCCAGCAGCTTGAAAGCCGCTAGACAGACTCATACGCAGTATTTT.